This TCR beta chain was sequenced for a study of CD8+ T cells in alopecia areata. In the study overall: Treated patients swallowed 5 to 10 mg of oral tofacitinib twice daily. Affected scalp percentage gauged treated patients' severity. Whole-study results and caveats: Numerous expanded lesional clones remained in scalp and blood during tofacitinib.

Following extraction, RNA underwent reverse transcription to cDNA, which served as the sequencing template. TCRdb's copy holds only in-frame clones and misses some; the assay was immunoSEQ multiplex PCR. The repertoire includes 50,000 to 65,000 clones, more than 45% of them detected once, and around 21% sits in the top ten. V lost 5 bases to trimming and J lost 1 base, with 8 bases between them. Looked up from germline, CDR1 is PRHDT and CDR2 is FYEKMQ (reference sequence). The CDR3 has 13 amino acids. Treatment specified: oral pan-JAK inhibitor, 5-10 mg twice daily. In alopecia areata patients, both lesional scalp punch biopsies and peripheral blood were collected. Turning to this clone: Its antigen remains unknown.

The genes are TRBV13 and TRBJ1-1; no definite D call. The sequence derives from a human donor with alopecia areata. Specimen: CD8+ T cells sorted from blood, collected at approximately week 36, from a patient treated with tofacitinib. The CDR3 DNA reads TGTGCCAGCAGCCCGTCCGGGAACACTGAAGCTTTCTTT. It specifies CASSPSGNTEAFF.